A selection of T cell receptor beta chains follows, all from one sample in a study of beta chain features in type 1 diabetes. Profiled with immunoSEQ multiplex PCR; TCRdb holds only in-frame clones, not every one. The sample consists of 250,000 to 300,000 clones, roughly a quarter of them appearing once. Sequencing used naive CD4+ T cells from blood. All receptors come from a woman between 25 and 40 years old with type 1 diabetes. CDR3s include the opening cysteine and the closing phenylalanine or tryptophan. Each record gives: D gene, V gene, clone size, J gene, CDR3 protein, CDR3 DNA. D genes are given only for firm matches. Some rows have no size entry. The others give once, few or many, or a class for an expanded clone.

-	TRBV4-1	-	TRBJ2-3	CASSQGQQYTDTQYF	TGCGCCAGCAGCCAAGGACAGCAGTACACAGATACGCAGTATTTT
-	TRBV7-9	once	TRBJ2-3	CASTTDTQYF	TGTGCCAGCACGACAGATACGCAGTATTTT
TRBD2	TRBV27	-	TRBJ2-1	CASSLAGTSQFF	TGTGCCAGCAGTCTGGCCGGGACTAGTCAGTTCTTC
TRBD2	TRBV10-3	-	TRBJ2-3	CATGTSENTQYF	TGTGCCACCGGGACTAGCGAAAATACGCAGTATTTT
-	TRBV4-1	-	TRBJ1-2	CASSQGTGSYGYTF	TGCGCCAGCAGCCAAGGTACAGGGAGCTATGGCTACACCTTC
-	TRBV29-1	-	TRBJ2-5	CSVGDFPSGTQYF	TGCAGCGTTGGGGACTTCCCTTCTGGGACCCAGTACTTC
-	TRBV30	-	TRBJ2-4	CAWSVGQLGNIQYF	TGTGCCTGGAGTGTAGGACAGCTAGGAAACATTCAGTACTTC
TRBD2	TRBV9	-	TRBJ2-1	CASSVLGGSVEQFF	TGTGCCAGCAGCGTACTCGGCGGGAGCGTTGAGCAGTTCTTC
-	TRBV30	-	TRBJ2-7	CACPNSRGYEQYF	TGTGCCTGCCCTAACTCCCGGGGATACGAGCAGTACTTC
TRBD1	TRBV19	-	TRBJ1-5	CASSMTGEQPQHF	TGTGCCAGTAGTATGACAGGGGAACAGCCCCAGCATTTT
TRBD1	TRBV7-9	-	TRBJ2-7	CASIEWDRGQGEQYF	TGTGCCAGCATCGAATGGGACAGGGGGCAAGGCGAGCAGTACTTC
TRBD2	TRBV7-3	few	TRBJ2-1	CASSPTSANEQFF	TGTGCCAGCAGCCCGACTAGCGCCAATGAGCAGTTCTTC
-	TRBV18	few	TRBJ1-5	CASSPDRNNQPQHF	TGTGCCAGCTCACCAGACAGAAACAATCAGCCCCAGCATTTT
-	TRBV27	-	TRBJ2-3	CASKLKAADTQYF	TGTGCCAGCAAACTCAAAGCGGCAGATACGCAGTATTTT
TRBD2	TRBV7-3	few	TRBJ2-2	CASSFRAGASTGELFF	TGTGCCAGCAGCTTTAGAGCGGGAGCTTCAACCGGGGAGCTGTTTTTT
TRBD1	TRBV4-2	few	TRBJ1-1	CASSQDLGDRGSEAFF	TGTGCCAGCAGCCAAGATTTAGGGGACAGGGGCTCTGAAGCTTTCTTT
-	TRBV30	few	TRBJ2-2	CAWTGAGELFF	TGTGCCTGGACAGGGGCCGGGGAGCTGTTTTTT
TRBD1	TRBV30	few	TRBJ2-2	CAWGQANTGELFF	TGTGCCTGGGGACAGGCGAACACCGGGGAGCTGTTTTTT
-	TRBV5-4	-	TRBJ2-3	CASSAHLAGASTDTQYF	TGTGCCAGCAGCGCCCACCTAGCCGGAGCTAGCACAGATACGCAGTATTTT
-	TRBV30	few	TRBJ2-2	CAWSEQPNTGELFF	TGTGCCTGGAGTGAACAACCGAACACCGGGGAGCTGTTTTTT
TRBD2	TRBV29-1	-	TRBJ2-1	CSVDRRGKEWSYNEQFF	TGCAGCGTTGATAGGCGGGGGAAGGAGTGGTCCTACAATGAGCAGTTCTTC
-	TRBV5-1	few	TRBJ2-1	CASSDRSGFYNEQFF	TGCGCCAGCAGCGATCGGTCCGGGTTCTACAATGAGCAGTTCTTC
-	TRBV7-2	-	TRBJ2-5	CASRSSGQETQYF	TGTGCCAGCAGATCGAGCGGGCAAGAGACCCAGTACTTC
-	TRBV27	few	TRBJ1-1	CASSFLSRNTEAFF	TGTGCCAGCAGTTTTTTGAGTAGGAACACTGAAGCTTTCTTT
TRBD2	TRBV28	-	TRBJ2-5	CASETGLAEETQYF	TGTGCCAGCGAAACCGGACTAGCGGAAGAGACCCAGTACTTC